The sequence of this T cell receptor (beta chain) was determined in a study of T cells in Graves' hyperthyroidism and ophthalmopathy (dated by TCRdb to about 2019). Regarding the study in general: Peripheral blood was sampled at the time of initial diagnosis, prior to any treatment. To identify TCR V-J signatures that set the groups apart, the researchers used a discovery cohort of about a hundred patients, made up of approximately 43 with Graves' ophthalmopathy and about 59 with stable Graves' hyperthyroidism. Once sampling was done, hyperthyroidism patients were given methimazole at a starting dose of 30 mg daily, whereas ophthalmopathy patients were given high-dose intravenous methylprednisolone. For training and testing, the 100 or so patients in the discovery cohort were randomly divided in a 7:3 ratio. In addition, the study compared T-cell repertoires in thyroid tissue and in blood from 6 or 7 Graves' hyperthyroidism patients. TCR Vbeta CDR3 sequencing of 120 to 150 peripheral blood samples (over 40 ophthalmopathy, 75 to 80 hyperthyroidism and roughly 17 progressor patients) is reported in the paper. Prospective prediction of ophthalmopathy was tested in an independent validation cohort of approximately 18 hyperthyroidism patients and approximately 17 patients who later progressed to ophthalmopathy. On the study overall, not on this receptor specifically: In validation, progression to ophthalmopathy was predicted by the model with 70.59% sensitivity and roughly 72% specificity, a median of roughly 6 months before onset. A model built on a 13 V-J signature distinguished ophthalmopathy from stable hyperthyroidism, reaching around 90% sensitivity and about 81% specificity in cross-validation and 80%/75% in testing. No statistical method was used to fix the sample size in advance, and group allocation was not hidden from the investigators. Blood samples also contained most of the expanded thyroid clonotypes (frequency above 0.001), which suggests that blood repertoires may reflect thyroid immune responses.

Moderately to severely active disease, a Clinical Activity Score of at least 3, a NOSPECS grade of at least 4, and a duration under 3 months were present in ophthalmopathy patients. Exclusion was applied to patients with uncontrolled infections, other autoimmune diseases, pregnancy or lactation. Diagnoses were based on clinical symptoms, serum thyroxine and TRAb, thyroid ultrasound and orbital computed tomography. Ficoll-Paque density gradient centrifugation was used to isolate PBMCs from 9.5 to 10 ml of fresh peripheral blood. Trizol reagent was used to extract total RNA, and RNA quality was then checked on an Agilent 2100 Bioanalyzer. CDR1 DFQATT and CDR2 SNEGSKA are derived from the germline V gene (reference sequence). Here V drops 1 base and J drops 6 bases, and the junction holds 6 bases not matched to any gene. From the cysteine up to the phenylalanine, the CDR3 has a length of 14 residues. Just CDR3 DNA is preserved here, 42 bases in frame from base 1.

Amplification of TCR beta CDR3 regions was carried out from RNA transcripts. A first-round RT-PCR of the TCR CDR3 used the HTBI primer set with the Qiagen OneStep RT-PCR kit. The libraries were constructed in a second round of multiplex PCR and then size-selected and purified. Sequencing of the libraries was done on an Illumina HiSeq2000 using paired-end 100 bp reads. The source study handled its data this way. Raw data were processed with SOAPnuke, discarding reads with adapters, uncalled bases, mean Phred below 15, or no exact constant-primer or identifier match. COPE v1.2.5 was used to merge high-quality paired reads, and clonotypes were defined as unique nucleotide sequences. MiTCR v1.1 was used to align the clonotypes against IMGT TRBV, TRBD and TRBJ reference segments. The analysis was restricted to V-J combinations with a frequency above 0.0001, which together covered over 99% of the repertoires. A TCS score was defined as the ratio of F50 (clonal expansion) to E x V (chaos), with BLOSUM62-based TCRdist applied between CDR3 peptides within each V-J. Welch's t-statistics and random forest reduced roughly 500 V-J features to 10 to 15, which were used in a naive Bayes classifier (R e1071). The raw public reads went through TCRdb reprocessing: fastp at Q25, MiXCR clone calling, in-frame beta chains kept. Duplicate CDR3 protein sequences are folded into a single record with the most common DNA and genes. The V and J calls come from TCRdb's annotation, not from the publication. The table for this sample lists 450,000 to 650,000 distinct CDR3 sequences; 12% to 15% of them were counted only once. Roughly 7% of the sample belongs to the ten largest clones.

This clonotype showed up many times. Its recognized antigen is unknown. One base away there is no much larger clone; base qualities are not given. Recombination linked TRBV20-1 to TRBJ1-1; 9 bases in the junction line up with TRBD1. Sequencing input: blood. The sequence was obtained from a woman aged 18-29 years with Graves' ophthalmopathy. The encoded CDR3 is CSARAGTGSPEAFF. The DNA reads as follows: TGCAGTGCTAGAGCCGGGACAGGGTCCCCTGAAGCTTTCTTT.